The sequence of this T cell receptor beta chain was determined in a study of T cell responses to AZD1222 COVID-19 vaccine (dated by TCRdb to about 2021). For the study in its entirety: AZD1222 recipients given second doses at about 4 weeks or at about 12 weeks were pooled, since spike-specific TCR depth and breadth were not found to differ between the two schedules. Enrollment into the trials was organized by age into subgroups of 18-55, 56-69 and 70-plus years, and those subgroups contained about 150, 27 and 61 TCR-sequenced participants, respectively. TCR sequencing covered approximately 230 trial participants: nearly 210 given two doses of AZD1222 and 26 given two doses of MenACWY control vaccine. The study at large found these results: The 56-69-year group was small, and its depth increase did not reach significance, likely because of low power. CD4 TCRs associated with the vaccine covered the entire spike protein, and the dominant responses were in regions 160-218 and 743-854. Most participants were white British and females outnumbered males, and the authors suggested that clonal diversity may have been underestimated. Because no day 14 peak-response samples were available, repertoires were characterized only after the peak T cell response. Epitopes outside the regions mutated in the B.1.351 and B.1.1.7 variants were reportedly recognized by nearly half of the unique spike-specific TCRs. A significant rise in spike-specific TCR breadth and depth was observed after two AZD1222 doses relative to day 0 and relative to MenACWY recipients. Conclusions about previously exposed vaccinees were limited because only a handful of AZD1222 recipients were SARS-CoV-2 seropositive at baseline.

Looking up the germline V gene (reference sequence) yields CDR1 SEHNR and CDR2 FQNEAQ. The CDR3 measures 17 amino acids from cysteine to phenylalanine. The read is trimmed to its CDR3 DNA, 51 bases read in frame from base 1. V lost 4 bases and J lost 8 bases, and the count of bases not matched to a germline gene is 19. The time point label of this sample denotes: baseline before first vaccination. Vaccinee samples came from UK trials COV001 and COV002, including a single-blind randomized controlled phase 2/3 trial of AZD1222 (ChAdOx1 nCoV-19) in healthy adults. For TCRbeta chain sequencing, PBMC samples from trial participants were taken at day 0 and at day 28 after the second dose. The CDR3 regions of human TCRbeta chains were analyzed by immunosequencing. Processing in the source paper ran as follows. Repertoire TCRs were matched against a reference library of SARS-CoV-2-specific TCRs generated with the MIRA antigen-specificity platform. Breadth meant the fraction of unique TCRs that were SARS-CoV-2-associated, whereas depth meant the fraction of total T cells that were SARS-CoV-2-associated. Each spike-specific TCR was assigned to its reactive spike region and to a CD4 or CD8 class using the MIRA data. Log10-transformed breadth and depth values were compared by one-way ANOVA with Sidak's multiple comparisons tests. TCRdb re-hosts the immuneACCESS table, in-frame sequences only. Its copies lack some clones; in the studies checked, an unresolved V gene accounts for under half of them, and the cause for the rest is not known. That table is the source of V, J and clone size, and D and trimming were worked out from the DNA. Across this sample there are under 95,000 clones, with under 90% seen only once. The ten largest make up 2% to 3% of the sample.

Remarks on this clone: The target of this receptor is not known. Base-call qualities are not available, and no considerably larger clone is one nucleotide away.

This specimen consisted of peripheral blood, obtained on day 0 of AZD1222 vaccination. The TCR comes from an adult in good health. The chain is made from TRBV7-9 and TRBJ1-1; 7 bases in the junction line up with TRBD1. The bases are TGTGCCAGCAGCTCTGGGGGTAGTAACAACAGGGGCACCGAAGCTTTCTTT. Protein translation: CASSSGGSNNRGTEAFF.